This T cell receptor (beta chain) was captured by sequencing in a study of type 1 and type 2 diabetes patients. Study information: T cells were magnetically sorted from PBMCs as CD4+ or CD8+ subsets. Sequencing for the whole study yielded under 20 million paired-end reads. Study-level findings and limits: Some expanded clones seen only in T1D might occur in additional T2D or control samples.

This CDR3 is built from 12 residues. The ends were cut back, 3 bases at V and 7 bases at J, with 9 bases in the middle. Germline CDR1 and CDR2: LNHDA and SQIVND (reference sequence). The PCR template was genomic DNA. The TCR beta CDR3 region was amplified using 30 forward and 13 reverse primers. TCRdb passed the multiplex PCR reads through MiXCR, listing each CDR3 protein once. The data contain 280,000 or so distinct CDR3 sequences, roughly 50% of them singletons. As for this clonotype: Antigen unknown.

This chain connects TRBV19 to TRBJ1-2, with D possibly matching TRBD1 (5 bases). The sequenced material came from peripheral blood mononuclear cells (PBMCs). This TCR was recovered from a man younger than 35 with type 2 diabetes. Here the CDR3 DNA reads TGTGCCAGTAGTATGGGTAGGGGTGGCTACACCTTC. This encodes CASSMGRGGYTF.